These 23 T cell receptor beta chains originate from one sample sequenced in a study of blood T cell repertoires in COVID-19. The assay was immunoSEQ multiplex PCR, and TCRdb's table has in-frame clones only and misses some. Among about 260,000 clones listed, approximately 90% were seen once. The sequenced material came from peripheral blood. These TCRs come from a middle-aged woman with acute or convalescent COVID-19.

J is TRBJ1-1 and V is TRBV6-5; 7 bases match TRBD1. V gave up 6 bases and J gave up 0 bases; unmatched junction bases: 7. The CDR3 is made up of 15 amino acids. Germline V gene sequence: CDR1 MNHEY, CDR2 SVGAGI. As DNA, the CDR3 is TGTGCCAGCAGCCCAGGGGGATCAGTGAACACTGAAGCTTTCTTT. Encoded protein: CASSPGGSVNTEAFF.

The chain couples TRBV4-2 to TRBJ1-2, with 10 bases aligning to TRBD1. The V gene end was trimmed by 0 bases and the J gene end by 1 base; junction bases not matched to a gene: 5. Per the germline V gene, CDR1 is LGHNA and CDR2 is YNFKEQ. CDR3 length: 17 amino acids. CDR3 sequence reads: CASSQDQGQGYNYGYTF. The CDR3 nucleotides are TGTGCCAGCAGCCAAGATCAGGGACAGGGGTATAACTATGGCTACACCTTC.

The gene calls are TRBV5-1 and TRBJ2-3, with D unclear. Looked up from germline, CDR1 is SGHRS and CDR2 is YFSETQ. This CDR3 is 15 amino acids long. V was pared by 0 bases and J by 1 base, with 9 bases between. The CDR3 sequence: CASSLAVRGTDTQYF. Written as DNA, the CDR3 is TGCGCCAGCAGCTTGGCAGTCCGGGGCACAGATACGCAGTATTTT.

This rearrangement joins TRBV2 to TRBJ1-2; 7 nucleotides match TRBD1. Germline V CDR1 and CDR2: SNHLY, FYNNEI. The trim removed 4 bases at V and 7 bases at J, leaving 15 bases unmatched. This CDR3 has 16 residues. Here the CDR3 DNA reads TGTGCCAGCAGTGTAGGGAACAGGGGTGGCCAAGGTGGCTACACCTTC. It encodes CASSVGNRGGQGGYTF.

This clone has a single count. The V and J genes are TRBV19 and TRBJ2-1; no clear D gene. This CDR3 has 14 residues. Germline V lookup: CDR1 LNHDA, CDR2 SQIVND (reference sequence). Trimming left V 5 bases short and J 9 bases short, with 17 bases between. The CDR3 nucleotides are TGTGCCAGTAGTCCTTTTGGGCAGTCTGGTGAGCAGTTCTTC. Encoded protein: CASSPFGQSGEQFF.

This sequence joins TRBV24-1 and TRBJ1-2, with D perhaps TRBD1 (5 bases). Germline lookup yields CDR1 KGHDR and CDR2 SFDVKD. V lost 4 bases and J lost 2, with 10 bases in between. The CDR3 runs 14 residues. The CDR3 sequence: CATSEMTENYGYTF. The DNA of the CDR3 is TGTGCCACCAGTGAAATGACAGAGAACTATGGCTACACCTTC.

The J gene is TRBJ1-4, the V gene TRBV28; 7 nucleotides agree with TRBD1. V shed 6 bases, J shed 0 bases, and the junction held 4 bases outside the gene matches. CDR1 MDHEN and CDR2 SYDVKM come from the germline V gene. The CDR3 contains 15 residues. CDR3 nucleotides: TGTGCCAGCAGATGGGACAGTTCAACTAATGAAAAACTGTTTTTT. Translated, it gives CASRWDSSTNEKLFF.

The chain uses TRBV5-5 and TRBJ2-5; D call uncertain. The CDR3 consists of 12 residues. Deletions cut 2 bases from V and 6 bases from J, with 8 bases between. Germline values: CDR1 SGHKS, CDR2 YYEKEE (reference sequence). CDR3 sequence (DNA): TGTGCCAGCAGCTTAGGTAGCAAGACCCAGTACTTC. Translation: CASSLGSKTQYF.

The genes are TRBV19 and TRBJ2-5, with D perhaps matching TRBD1 (6 bases). CDR3 size: 16 residues. The germline V gene encodes CDR1 LNHDA and CDR2 SQIVND (reference sequence). Trimming took off 4 bases at V and 5 bases at J, with 20 bases between the two ends. As DNA, the CDR3 is TGTGCCAGTAGTACATTCCTACAGGGCGGTCGGGAGACCCAGTACTTC. Translated, it gives CASSTFLQGGRETQYF. Together with reference TRBV19 and TRBJ2-5, the CDR3 gives the full variable domain: DGGITQSPKYLFRKEGQNVTLSCEQNLNHDAMYWYRQDPGQGLRLIYYSQIVNDFQKGDIAEGYSVSREKKESFPLTVTSAQKNPTAFYLCASSTFLQGGRETQYFGPGTRLLVL.

The V gene is TRBV27, the J gene TRBJ2-2, with D possibly TRBD2 on 5 matching bases. From germline, CDR1 is MNHEY and CDR2 SMNVEV (reference sequence). Trimming removed 1 base at V and 2 bases at J, with 14 bases between. The CDR3 consists of 17 residues. This CDR3 is CASSLWTGKTNTGELFF. The CDR3 bases are TGTGCCAGCAGTTTATGGACGGGGAAGACCAACACCGGGGAGCTGTTTTTT.

In its sample, this clone was seen once. The chain links TRBV10-3 to TRBJ1-2, with 8 nucleotides matching TRBD1. Per the germline V gene, CDR1 is ENHRY and CDR2 is SYGVKD. CDR3 length: 16 residues. The J segment lost 2 bases and the V segment lost 0 bases, leaving 5 bases of the junction unmatched. CDR3 sequence reads: CAISESKGDRNYGYTF. As DNA, the CDR3 is TGTGCCATCAGTGAGTCGAAAGGGGACAGGAACTATGGCTACACCTTC.

This clone has a single count. The chain uses TRBV7-2 and TRBJ2-5; D is perhaps TRBD1 (6 bases). Germline CDR1 reads SGHTA; CDR2 reads FQGNSA. V was pared by 5 bases and J by 2 bases, with 18 bases between. This CDR3 is 16 amino acids long. The CDR3 DNA is TGTGCCAGCAGCCTCCCCCAGGGGACACATCAAGAGACCCAGTACTTC. Its protein product is CASSLPQGTHQETQYF.

The V and J genes are TRBV5-4 and TRBJ1-1; unclear D gene. CDR1 and CDR2 from the germline V gene are SGHNT and YYREEE (reference sequence). The length of the CDR3 is 15 residues. The V gene lost 4 bases and the J gene lost 6 bases, with 19 bases spanning the gap. The CDR3: CASSQTGRGFAEAFF. CDR3 coding DNA: TGTGCCAGCAGCCAGACCGGGCGGGGATTCGCTGAAGCTTTCTTT.

The V and J genes are TRBV18 and TRBJ1-2; a possible D gene is TRBD1 (5 bases). Trimming removed 5 bases from V and 2 bases from J, with 9 bases in between. The CDR3 runs 13 residues. Germline values: CDR1 KGHSH, CDR2 LQKENI. This chain's CDR3 is CASSSDKNYGYTF. The CDR3 nucleotides read TGTGCCAGCTCATCGGACAAAAACTATGGCTACACCTTC.

The chain carries TRBV12-3 or TRBV12-4 and TRBJ1-5; D is uncertain. V was clipped by 5 bases and J by 11 bases, with 10 bases between them. This CDR3 has 11 amino acids. The CDR3 region has the DNA TGTGCCAGCAGTATATCATCAGCCCAGCATTTT. Its translation is CASSISSAQHF.

The chain couples TRBV30 to TRBJ1-2; 7 nucleotides match TRBD1. Germline V gives CDR1 GTSNPN, CDR2 SVGIG (reference sequence). This CDR3 is built from 15 residues. V gave up 3 bases and J gave up 0 bases; unmatched junction bases: 7. In nucleotides, the CDR3 is TGTGCCTGGAGCGGAGGGACAGAAGCTAACTATGGCTACACCTTC. Translating gives CAWSGGTEANYGYTF. Together with reference TRBV30 and TRBJ1-2, the CDR3 gives the full variable domain: SQTIHQWPATLVQPVGSPLSLECTVEGTSNPNLYWYRQAAGRGLQLLFYSVGIGQISSEVPQNLSASRPQDRQFILSSKKLLLSDSGFYLCAWSGGTEANYGYTFGSGTRLTVV.

The chain combines TRBV29-1 with TRBJ1-2; 7 bases agree with TRBD1. The CDR3 contains 16 residues. The ends lost 0 bases at V and 4 bases at J; junction bases unmatched: 11. CDR1 and CDR2 from the germline V gene are SQVTM and ANQGSEA. For the CDR3, the DNA is TGCAGCGTTGAAGATGTTCACGACAGGGCTGGCTATGGCTACACCTTC. Protein product: CSVEDVHDRAGYGYTF. The complete variable domain, with remaining parts taken from reference TRBV29-1 and TRBJ1-2, reads SAVISQKPSRDICQRGTSLTIQCQVDSQVTMMFWYRQQPGQSLTLIATANQGSEATYESGFVIDKFPISRPNLTFSTLTVSNMSPEDSSIYLCSVEDVHDRAGYGYTFGSGTRLTVV.

The table lists this clone with a few counts. The genes are TRBV6-1 and TRBJ2-3; TRBD2 matches at 10 bases. Per germline, CDR1 MNHNS and CDR2 SASEGT. J gave up 2 bases and V 1 base, and 3 bases lay outside the gene matches. The CDR3 is 16 residues long. DNA of the CDR3: TGTGCCAGCAGTGAAGAAGCGGGGGGGGCCACAGATACGCAGTATTTT. This encodes CASSEEAGGATDTQYF.

V usage is TRBV6-5 and J usage is TRBJ1-1; D unresolved. CDR3 length: 12 amino acids. Trimming left V 2 bases short and J 3 bases short, with 4 bases between. CDR1 is MNHEY, CDR2 SVGAGI, per germline. CDR3 sequence reads: CASSYRDTEAFF. The CDR3 DNA is TGTGCCAGCAGTTACCGAGACACTGAAGCTTTCTTT.

This sequence joins TRBV6-4 and TRBJ2-3; TRBD2 matches at 8 bases. Germline CDR1 and CDR2: MRHNA and SNTAGT. Trimming took 3 bases from V and 5 from J; bases not matched to a gene: 10. This CDR3 contains 16 residues. The CDR3 DNA sequence: TGTGCCAGCAGTGAGAGTAGCGGGGACCTCGGAGATACGCAGTATTTT. It yields the protein CASSESSGDLGDTQYF.

V usage is TRBV5-1 and J usage is TRBJ1-2; D is undetermined. This CDR3 contains 13 residues. Per the germline V gene, CDR1 is SGHRS and CDR2 is YFSETQ. V was cut by 0 bases and J by 8 bases, with 11 bases left in between. In DNA form, the CDR3 reads TGCGCCAGCAGCTTGGAGGGAGAGGGAGGCTACACCTTC. It translates to CASSLEGEGGYTF.

This clone was observed a few times. The CDR3 loop is CASSLLRTNTEAFF. In DNA form, the CDR3 reads TGTGCCAGCAGCTTGTTAAGGACAAACACTGAAGCTTTCTTT. The chain uses TRBV7-8 and TRBJ1-1, with TRBD1 as a possible D gene (5 bases). V gave up 3 bases and J gave up 2 bases, with 10 bases separating them. The germline CDR1 and CDR2 sequences are SGHVS and FQNEAQ. CDR3 size: 14 residues.

The chain couples TRBV5-5 to TRBJ2-4, with 9 nucleotides matching TRBD2. The trim removed 1 base at V and 15 bases at J, leaving 5 bases unmatched. Germline CDR1 is SGHKS and CDR2 is YYEKEE (reference sequence). The length of the CDR3 is 12 residues. CDR3 residues: CASSLQAGGRYF. In DNA form, the CDR3 reads TGTGCCAGCAGCTTGCAAGCGGGGGGCAGGTACTTC.